These 28 T cell receptor beta chains came from one sample sequenced in a study of CD8+ T cells in alopecia areata (dated by TCRdb to the late 2010s). Reading the label with the study, this specimen's time point is: around 29 days on oral tofacitinib. This sample's treatment or condition label indicates: oral pan-JAK inhibitor, 5-10 mg twice daily. The library was prepared using the immunoSEQ multiplex PCR assay. RNA was extracted from all samples and reverse transcribed into cDNA as template for TCR sequencing. TCRdb took this table from immuneACCESS and kept in-frame rearrangements with V and J called. Such tables lack part of the clones; where checked against another copy, unresolved V genes explain under half of the gap, and the rest is unexplained. The sample table records more than 100,000 clones; around 56% of these occur just once. Clones ranked in the top ten supply roughly 0.5% of the sample.

Sequences were derived from CD4+ T cells sorted from blood, sampled at week 4, from a patient treated with tofacitinib. The receptor set was obtained from a human donor with alopecia areata.

The chain links TRBV11-2 to TRBJ2-7; D possibly corresponds to TRBD1 (6 bases). Per germline, CDR1 SGHAT and CDR2 FQNNGV. V was cut by 7 bases and J by 0 bases, with 19 bases left in between. CDR3 length: 16 residues. The CDR3 region is CASTPWGRTSSYEQYF. For the CDR3, the DNA is TGTGCCAGCACTCCCTGGGGGCGAACCAGCTCCTACGAGCAGTACTTC.

This clone was picked up many times. The gene calls are TRBV10-3 and TRBJ2-1, with D tentatively TRBD1 or TRBD2 (5 bases each). The CDR3 is 15 amino acids. The V gene lost 0 bases and the J gene lost 8 bases, with 14 bases spanning the gap. Germline V gene sequence: CDR1 ENHRY, CDR2 SYGVKD. The CDR3 region is CAISESGWLGDEQFF. The CDR3 DNA reads as TGTGCCATCAGTGAGTCAGGATGGTTGGGGGATGAGCAGTTCTTC.

This clone was seen a single time. This chain connects TRBV9 to TRBJ2-5; the match to TRBD2 covers 11 bases. V lost 0 bases to trimming and J lost 2 bases; unmatched junction nucleotides: 6. The V gene's germline CDR1 is SGDLS and CDR2 YYNGEE. The CDR3 consists of 17 residues. CDR3 sequence (DNA): TGTGCCAGCAGCGTAGGAGGGACTAGCGGATTTCAAGAGACCCAGTACTTC. Its translation: CASSVGGTSGFQETQYF.

The chain has TRBV5-1 and TRBJ1-3; D is unclear. The germline CDR1 and CDR2 sequences are SGHRS and YFSETQ. V lost 0 bases and J lost 3, with 1 base in between. The CDR3 has 12 amino acids. CDR3 in amino acids: CASSLDGNTIYF. In nucleotides, the CDR3 is TGCGCCAGCAGCTTGGATGGAAACACCATATATTTT.

The genes are TRBV25-1 and TRBJ1-2; a weak D match, TRBD1 (6 bases). Germline V gene sequence: CDR1 MGHDK, CDR2 SYGVNS. V was pared by 3 bases and J by 6 bases, with 14 bases between. This CDR3 spans 14 amino acids. CDR3 coding DNA: TGTGCCAGCAGTGACTCACAGGGTGAGGATGGCTACACCTTC. Protein product: CASSDSQGEDGYTF.

The chain has TRBV30 and TRBJ1-1; D possibly corresponds to TRBD1 (5 bases). V lost 8 bases to trimming and J lost 2 bases, with 21 bases between them. Germline V gene lookup returns CDR1 GTSNPN and CDR2 SVGIG (reference sequence). The CDR3 loop spans 15 amino acids. The CDR3 DNA sequence: TGTGCCCTGAACCCCGCAGGGCGGGTAAACACTGAAGCTTTCTTT. Translation: CALNPAGRVNTEAFF. The complete variable domain, with remaining parts taken from reference TRBV30 and TRBJ1-1, reads SQTIHQWPATLVQPVGSPLSLECTVEGTSNPNLYWYRQAAGRGLQLLFYSVGIGQISSEVPQNLSASRPQDRQFILSSKKLLLSDSGFYLCALNPAGRVNTEAFFGQGTRLTVV.

The chain couples TRBV29-1 to TRBJ1-1; 9 bases agree with TRBD1. The V gene end was trimmed by 6 bases and the J gene end by 5 bases; junction bases not matched to a gene: 7. Germline CDR1 is SQVTM and CDR2 is ANQGSEA. CDR3 size: 13 residues. The CDR3 reads CSVTQGAGTEAFF. The CDR3 DNA reads as TGCAGCGTAACACAGGGGGCTGGTACTGAAGCTTTCTTT.

The chain is built from TRBV7-3 and TRBJ2-3, with D possibly matching TRBD1 (5 bases). The germline V gene encodes CDR1 SGHTA and CDR2 FQGTGA. V was shortened by 4 bases and J by 6 bases, with 14 bases between the two germline ends. CDR3 size: 14 residues. CDR3 DNA sequence: TGTGCCAGCAGCTCCGTGAAACCAGGGGATACGCAGTATTTT. This gives the protein CASSSVKPGDTQYF.

The gene calls are TRBV18 and TRBJ2-7; no firm D call. The V end lost 4 bases, the J end lost 2 bases, and 12 bases lay between the germline ends. Germline-derived CDR1 and CDR2 are KGHSH and LQKENI. The CDR3 has 14 residues. The CDR3 nucleotides read TGTGCCAGCTCACAAGATACGGGCCCCTACGAGCAGTACTTC. Residues: CASSQDTGPYEQYF.

V usage is TRBV6-5 and J usage is TRBJ2-3, with no clear D. Germline loops: CDR1 MNHEY, CDR2 SVGAGI. Trimming removed 5 bases at V and 8 bases at J, with 11 bases between. CDR3 length: 12 amino acids. DNA for the CDR3: TGTGCCAGCAGTCCTGGGCCTCTTACGCAGTATTTT. This gives the protein CASSPGPLTQYF.

V usage is TRBV2 and J usage is TRBJ2-2; D remains unclear. The V end was cut by 4 bases, the J end by 3 bases, with 12 bases between. The CDR3 has 15 residues. Germline V gene lookup returns CDR1 SNHLY and CDR2 FYNNEI. CDR3 residues: CASSGGAPHTGELFF. The CDR3 region has the DNA TGTGCCAGCAGTGGAGGCGCTCCCCACACCGGGGAGCTGTTTTTT.

J is TRBJ2-3 and V is TRBV19; 15 bases line up with TRBD2. V shed 6 bases and J 1 base; nucleotides not matched to a gene: 2. Looked up from germline, CDR1 is LNHDA and CDR2 is SQIVND (reference sequence). This CDR3 has 16 residues. The chain's CDR3 is CASSRTSGRGTDTQYF. In DNA, the CDR3 is TGTGCCAGTAGCCGGACTAGCGGGAGGGGCACAGATACGCAGTATTTT.

This clone has just a few counts. This chain connects TRBV19 to TRBJ1-4; 7 bases align to TRBD1. V lost 7 bases to trimming and J lost 2 bases; unmatched junction nucleotides: 1. This CDR3 spans 13 amino acids. Germline V lookup: CDR1 LNHDA, CDR2 SQIVND (reference sequence). The CDR3 spells CASMGQTNEKLFF. For the CDR3, the DNA is TGTGCCAGTATGGGACAGACTAATGAAAAACTGTTTTTT. Supplemented by reference TRBV19 and TRBJ1-4, the full variable domain reads DGGITQSPKYLFRKEGQNVTLSCEQNLNHDAMYWYRQDPGQGLRLIYYSQIVNDFQKGDIAEGYSVSREKKESFPLTVTSAQKNPTAFYLCASMGQTNEKLFFGSGTQLSVL.

This clone was counted between two and nine times. This chain joins TRBV5-4 and TRBJ1-1; maybe TRBD1 (5 bases). V lost 4 bases and J 4 bases, leaving 17 bases between the germline ends. Germline values: CDR1 SGHNT, CDR2 YYREEE (reference sequence). The CDR3 loop spans 15 amino acids. CDR3 in DNA: TGTGCCAGCAGCACGGGGGGGGAGGGAGGCACTGAAGCTTTCTTT. Its protein product is CASSTGGEGGTEAFF.

CDR3 amino acids: CASSFSGDNSPLHF. CDR3 sequence (DNA): TGTGCCAGCAGTTTTTCGGGCGATAATTCACCCCTCCACTTT. V usage is TRBV27 and J usage is TRBJ1-6, with D hard to call. The CDR3 runs 14 residues. Germline CDR1 reads MNHEY; CDR2 reads SMNVEV (reference sequence). Trimming stripped 3 bases from V and 5 bases from J, with 8 bases between.

The rearrangement links TRBV7-2 to TRBJ2-5, with 8 bases lining up with TRBD1. CDR1 and CDR2 (germline): SGHTA, FQGNSA. Trimming removed 4 bases from V and 5 bases from J; junction bases left unmatched: 3. The CDR3 consists of 13 residues. CDR3 region: CASSSDRGETQYF. DNA for the CDR3: TGTGCCAGCAGCTCCGACAGGGGTGAGACCCAGTACTTC.

This clone was found a few times. J is TRBJ1-2 and V is TRBV25-1; D call uncertain. V was clipped by 4 bases and J by 6 bases, with 9 bases between them. The germline gives CDR1 MGHDK, CDR2 SYGVNS. This CDR3 region has 12 residues. This CDR3 reads CASSVRRDGYTF. The CDR3 nucleotides are TGTGCCAGCAGTGTACGGAGGGATGGCTACACCTTC.

This chain joins TRBV30 and TRBJ2-7; D might be TRBD1 or TRBD2, each matching 6 bases. The CDR3 has 14 amino acids. Germline V gives CDR1 GTSNPN, CDR2 SVGIG (reference sequence). Trimming removed 3 bases from V and 5 bases from J, with 17 bases in between. DNA of the CDR3: TGTGCCTGGAGCCCCGGGATGGGGGGCAACGAGCAGTACTTC. Its translation is CAWSPGMGGNEQYF.

The chain combines TRBV6-5 with TRBJ1-4; D remains unclear. Germline CDR1 MNHEY, CDR2 SVGAGI. The CDR3 covers 13 residues. Trimming shortened V by 0 bases and J by 8 bases, and 7 bases separated the two germline ends. The CDR3 protein is CASSYSNGEKLFF. In nucleotides, the CDR3 is TGTGCCAGCAGTTACTCGAATGGGGAAAAACTGTTTTTT.

This clone was counted between two and nine times. This chain joins TRBV30 and TRBJ2-6; 7 bases agree with TRBD1. The CDR3 length is 14 residues. CDR1 is GTSNPN and CDR2 is SVGIG in the germline V gene (reference sequence). V shed 6 bases, J shed 5 bases, and the junction held 7 bases outside the gene matches. For the CDR3, the DNA is TGTGCCTGTCTCAACAGGGGAAGGGCCAACGTCCTGACTTTC. Translating it yields CACLNRGRANVLTF.

The chain links TRBV6-5 to TRBJ2-7; TRBD2 might be the D (5 bases). Germline V gene data show CDR1 as MNHEY and CDR2 as SVGAGI. The germline V and J ends were trimmed by 5 bases and 0 bases, with 11 bases remaining between them. This CDR3 has 14 residues. The CDR3 DNA reads TGTGCCAGCAGTCTTGCGGGCCGCTCCTACGAGCAGTACTTC. Translating gives CASSLAGRSYEQYF.

This chain links TRBV2 with TRBJ1-4; D not certain. This CDR3 contains 13 residues. V lost 7 bases and J lost 4, with 10 bases in between. The germline gives CDR1 SNHLY, CDR2 FYNNEI. The CDR3 loop is CASTVDGNEKLFF. CDR3 in DNA: TGTGCCAGCACAGTCGACGGTAATGAAAAACTGTTTTTT.

The chain uses TRBV6-6 and TRBJ1-6, with D possibly matching TRBD1 (5 bases). The CDR3 has 14 amino acids. Germline V gene sequence: CDR1 MNHNY, CDR2 SVGAGI (reference sequence). Deletions cut 6 bases from V and 6 bases from J, with 12 bases between. Here the CDR3 reads CASRRDGINSPLHF. The CDR3 DNA is TGTGCCAGCAGGCGGGACGGAATTAATTCACCCCTCCACTTT.

A single count supports this clone. A read error may produce the germline difference seen at one junction end. J is TRBJ2-1 and V is TRBV6-1; 8 nucleotides agree with TRBD2. The germline gives CDR1 MNHNS, CDR2 SASEGT. This CDR3 region has 15 residues. The CDR3 sequence is CAISETSARGNEQFF. The CDR3 DNA sequence: TGTGCCATCAGTGAGACTAGCGCAAGGGGGAATGAGCAGTTCTTC.

The chain uses TRBV7-9 and TRBJ2-2; D assignment may be TRBD1 or TRBD2 (5 bases each). This CDR3 comprises 14 residues. CDR1 SEHNR and CDR2 FQNEAQ come from the germline V gene (reference sequence). V was cut by 4 bases and J by 1 base, with 7 bases left in between. CDR3 sequence reads: CASSSRGNTGELFF. The CDR3 DNA reads TGTGCCAGCAGCTCGAGGGGGAACACCGGGGAGCTGTTTTTT.

The gene calls are TRBV7-2 and TRBJ2-6; possible D gene TRBD2, 5 bases. V lost 8 bases, J lost 1 base, and 12 bases lay in between. This CDR3 comprises 15 residues. The germline CDR1 and CDR2 sequences are SGHTA and FQGNSA. This CDR3 reads CASFERDSGANVLTF. The CDR3 DNA is TGTGCCAGCTTCGAGAGGGATTCTGGGGCCAACGTCCTGACTTTC.

The chain carries TRBV29-1 and TRBJ2-6; D perhaps matches TRBD2 (5 bases). The CDR3 runs 14 residues. Trimming took off 3 bases at V and 4 bases at J, with 10 bases between the two ends. Per germline, CDR1 SQVTM and CDR2 ANQGSEA. CDR3 amino acids: CSVDEGRGANVLTF. As DNA, the CDR3 is TGCAGCGTTGATGAGGGAAGGGGGGCCAACGTCCTGACTTTC.

The chain links TRBV11-2 to TRBJ1-2, with a possible D match to TRBD1 (5 bases). The CDR3 contains 14 residues. CDR1 and CDR2 (germline): SGHAT, FQNNGV. The germline V and J ends were trimmed by 5 bases and 4 bases, with 14 bases remaining between them. CDR3 sequence (DNA): TGTGCCAGCAGCCATTTCACCGACAGCTATGGCTACACCTTC. Its protein product is CASSHFTDSYGYTF.